The 2 T cell receptor beta chains in this list originate from one sample, sequenced in a study of T-cell reconstitution after alpha-beta-depleted transplantation in children. As it was prepared, the TCRbeta library received unique molecular identifiers. TCRdb itself ran the PCR reads through MiXCR, one entry per CDR3 protein. The table lists some 500,000 distinct CDR3 sequences, about 33% of them singletons. Source: PBMCs from the stem cell graft donor, taken from the stem cell graft. The receptors come from a human donor who donated a stem cell graft to a child with aplastic anemia.

The V call is TRBV5-1, the J call TRBJ2-5, with 14 bases lining up with TRBD2. Trimming removed 1 base from V and 6 bases from J; junction bases left unmatched: 14. Germline V gene data show CDR1 as SGHRS and CDR2 as YFSETQ. This CDR3 comprises 19 residues. The CDR3: CASSLPPGTSGSMQKTQYF. The CDR3 nucleotides read TGCGCCAGCAGCTTGCCGCCAGGGACTAGCGGGAGCATGCAAAAGACCCAGTACTTC.

The rearrangement links TRBV6-2 or TRBV6-3 to TRBJ2-1; perhaps D is TRBD1 or TRBD2 (6 bases each). V lost 7 bases and J lost 2, with 33 bases in between. CDR1 MNHEY and CDR2 SVGEGT come from the germline V gene. The CDR3 is 21 amino acids. CDR3 nucleotides: TGTGCCAGCACCCGACGGCGCCGGGGGCTGAGAAACCGAGGGCCCTACAATGAGCAGTTCTTC. Protein sequence: CASTRRRRGLRNRGPYNEQFF.